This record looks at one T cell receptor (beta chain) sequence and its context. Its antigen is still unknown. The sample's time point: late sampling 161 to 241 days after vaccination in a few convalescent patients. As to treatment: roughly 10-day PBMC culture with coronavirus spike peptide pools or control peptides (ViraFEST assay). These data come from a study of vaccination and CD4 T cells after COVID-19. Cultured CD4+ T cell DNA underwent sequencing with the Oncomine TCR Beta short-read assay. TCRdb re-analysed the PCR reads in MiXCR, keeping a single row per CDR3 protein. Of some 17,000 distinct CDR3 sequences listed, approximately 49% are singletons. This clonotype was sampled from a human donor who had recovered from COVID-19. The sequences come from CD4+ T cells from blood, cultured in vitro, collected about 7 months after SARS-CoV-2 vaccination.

Here the CDR3 DNA reads TGCAGTGCTGCGGGACGGAACTTACGGCAGTACTTC. Protein: CSAAGRNLRQYF. This chain joins TRBV20-1 and TRBJ2-5; weak D call: TRBD2 (6 bases). The germline gives CDR1 DFQATT, CDR2 SNEGSKA (reference sequence). V was pared by 5 bases and J by 11 bases, with 18 bases between. The CDR3 has 12 amino acids.